This TCR beta chain was identified during a study of CXCR3-negative and CXCR3-positive naive CD8 T cells. Study in general: Across all libraries, TRB reads numbered roughly 140 million, with about 1.5 +/- 0.3 million in each library. The study's findings and limits: Similar TRBV-TRBJ usage was seen in naive cells (both CXCR3-negative and CXCR3-positive), but memory cells differed. Naive CXCR3-positive cells had TRB CDR3s more hydrophobic than those of CXCR3-negative naive cells.

Concerning this clonotype: No antigen is known for it.

The CDR3 loop spans 15 amino acids. All TRB cDNA libraries came from 5' RACE performed with UMI labels. TCRdb re-called the 5' RACE reads and gives one entry per CDR3 protein, without DNA. The table for this sample gives some 54,000 distinct CDR3 sequences. The sample taken for sequencing was naive CXCR3+ CD8+ T cells from blood. Subset of the sample: CD45RO-CCR7+CD27+CD95- naive CD8+ T cells expressing CXCR3 (TNR3+). This chain uses TRBV12-3 or TRBV12-4 with TRBJ2-1. The sequence was obtained from a human donor in good health. Some clones in this sample may be carry-over from other donors' samples. The CDR3 is CASKEDGSSYNEQFF.